A selection of T cell receptor beta chains follows, all from one sample in a study of blood T cell repertoires in COVID-19. This table comes from immunoSEQ multiplex PCR, and its TCRdb copy is limited to in-frame clones, with some not included. In the table there are approximately 94,000 clones, approximately 90% of which are singletons. Source material: peripheral blood. The receptors were gathered from a woman between 50 and 59 years old in a cohort sampled during active COVID-19. Each CDR3 is given with its conserved first and last residue. The order of the fields is CDR3 DNA, CDR3 protein, D gene, clone size, J gene, V gene. D genes are given only for firm matches. The size field is filled for only some rows; it gives once, few, many or a size class.

cdr3_nt: TGTGCCAGCAGCTTAGATATCCAGGGGGCTTCCGGGGAGCTGTTTTTT
cdr3_aa: CASSLDIQGASGELFF
d_call: TRBD1
clone_size: NA
j_call: TRBJ2-2
v_call: TRBV13

cdr3_nt: TGTGCCAGCAGGTCGACAGGGCGGTACGAGCAGTACTTC
cdr3_aa: CASRSTGRYEQYF
d_call: TRBD1
clone_size: NA
j_call: TRBJ2-7
v_call: TRBV12-3/TRBV12-4

cdr3_nt: TGCAGCGCTGAGGGGGGACAGGGCGGCTACACCTTC
cdr3_aa: CSAEGGQGGYTF
d_call: TRBD1
clone_size: NA
j_call: TRBJ1-2
v_call: TRBV29-1

cdr3_nt: TGTGCCAGCAAAGACAGGGAGGTCCTACTCACTGAAGCTTTCTTT
cdr3_aa: CASKDREVLLTEAFF
d_call: TRBD1
clone_size: NA
j_call: TRBJ1-1
v_call: TRBV6-5

cdr3_nt: TGTGCCAGCAGCCAGGGCGGGGTACAAGAGACCCAGTACTTC
cdr3_aa: CASSQGGVQETQYF
d_call: NA
clone_size: once
j_call: TRBJ2-5
v_call: TRBV3-1/TRBV3-2

cdr3_nt: TGCGCCAGCAGCATGCAGTGGGGGGGAACTAATGAAAAACTGTTTTTT
cdr3_aa: CASSMQWGGTNEKLFF
d_call: NA
clone_size: NA
j_call: TRBJ1-4
v_call: TRBV5-1

cdr3_nt: TGTGCCAGCAGTCAGGGGAGTGGCGGTGAGCAGTTCTTC
cdr3_aa: CASSQGSGGEQFF
d_call: NA
clone_size: NA
j_call: TRBJ2-1
v_call: TRBV6-5

cdr3_nt: TGTGCCAGCAGCCTCGGAGGGGCGGGAGTCGGGACAGATACGCAGTATTTT
cdr3_aa: CASSLGGAGVGTDTQYF
d_call: TRBD2
clone_size: NA
j_call: TRBJ2-3
v_call: TRBV5-6

cdr3_nt: TGTGCCAGCTCACCAGCTCTAGCATATTCCACAGATACGCAGTATTTT
cdr3_aa: CASSPALAYSTDTQYF
d_call: NA
clone_size: once
j_call: TRBJ2-3
v_call: TRBV18

cdr3_nt: TGTGCCAGCAGGCGAGGGGACAGGTTTAATCCTCTCAATGAGCAGTTCTTC
cdr3_aa: CASRRGDRFNPLNEQFF
d_call: TRBD1
clone_size: NA
j_call: TRBJ2-1
v_call: TRBV28

cdr3_nt: TGTGCTTGCGACAGGTCCGCTGGAAACACCATATATTTT
cdr3_aa: CACDRSAGNTIYF
d_call: NA
clone_size: NA
j_call: TRBJ1-3
v_call: TRBV5-8

cdr3_nt: TGTGCCAGCAGTGGTTCAGGGGACCCCCTCCACTTT
cdr3_aa: CASSGSGDPLHF
d_call: NA
clone_size: NA
j_call: TRBJ1-6
v_call: TRBV2

cdr3_nt: TGTGCCAGCAGTGAACTATCGGGAAACACCATATATTTT
cdr3_aa: CASSELSGNTIYF
d_call: NA
clone_size: NA
j_call: TRBJ1-3
v_call: TRBV2

cdr3_nt: TGTGCCAGCAGCGTAGGTCTAGCGGAAGAGACCCAGTACTTC
cdr3_aa: CASSVGLAEETQYF
d_call: TRBD2
clone_size: NA
j_call: TRBJ2-5
v_call: TRBV9

cdr3_nt: TGTGCCAGCAGACGGACAGGTACCTACGAGCAGTACTTC
cdr3_aa: CASRRTGTYEQYF
d_call: TRBD1
clone_size: NA
j_call: TRBJ2-7
v_call: TRBV2

cdr3_nt: TGTGCCAGCGATACCCAGGGGTTTGGCAATCAGCCCCAGCATTTT
cdr3_aa: CASDTQGFGNQPQHF
d_call: NA
clone_size: NA
j_call: TRBJ1-5
v_call: TRBV6-5

cdr3_nt: TGTGCCATCAGTCCCGGGACAGGGATCGACGAGCAGTACTTC
cdr3_aa: CAISPGTGIDEQYF
d_call: TRBD1
clone_size: NA
j_call: TRBJ2-7
v_call: TRBV10-3

cdr3_nt: TGTGCCAGCCGCCGGGACAGGGCAGTTGCTAACTATGGCTACACCTTC
cdr3_aa: CASRRDRAVANYGYTF
d_call: TRBD1
clone_size: NA
j_call: TRBJ1-2
v_call: TRBV19

cdr3_nt: TGTGCCACCGGACCGGGACAGAATCAGCCCCAGCATTTT
cdr3_aa: CATGPGQNQPQHF
d_call: TRBD1
clone_size: NA
j_call: TRBJ1-5
v_call: TRBV10-3

cdr3_nt: TGTGCCAGCAGCTTAGCGCTGGCTAGCGGGAGTAGCACAGATACGCAGTATTTT
cdr3_aa: CASSLALASGSSTDTQYF
d_call: TRBD2
clone_size: medium-sized
j_call: TRBJ2-3
v_call: TRBV7-8

cdr3_nt: TGTGCCAGCAGCAGGACAGGTGACTTAGGTGGCTACACCTTC
cdr3_aa: CASSRTGDLGGYTF
d_call: TRBD1
clone_size: NA
j_call: TRBJ1-2
v_call: TRBV5-6

cdr3_nt: TGTGCCAGTAGTATAGATCCCGACAGGGGGGCCTACAATGAGCAGTTCTTC
cdr3_aa: CASSIDPDRGAYNEQFF
d_call: TRBD1
clone_size: NA
j_call: TRBJ2-1
v_call: TRBV19

cdr3_nt: TGTGCCAGCAGCTTAGGGGGTAGCGGAAAAGAGACCCAGTACTTC
cdr3_aa: CASSLGGSGKETQYF
d_call: NA
clone_size: NA
j_call: TRBJ2-5
v_call: TRBV7-9

cdr3_nt: TGCGCCAGCAGTCAATCTTCGGATTTGGGACAGTCGCCCTCTGGAAACACCATATATTTT
cdr3_aa: CASSQSSDLGQSPSGNTIYF
d_call: TRBD1
clone_size: large
j_call: TRBJ1-3
v_call: TRBV23-1

cdr3_nt: TGTGCCAGCAGTTTTAGCCAGTCCGGGGAGCTGTTTTTT
cdr3_aa: CASSFSQSGELFF
d_call: NA
clone_size: NA
j_call: TRBJ2-2
v_call: TRBV28

cdr3_nt: TGTGCCAGCAGTGAAAGGCAGGGCGAGGACGGCTACACCTTC
cdr3_aa: CASSERQGEDGYTF
d_call: NA
clone_size: once
j_call: TRBJ1-2
v_call: TRBV2

cdr3_nt: TGTGCCAGCAGACGCCGGGGGTACGAAAAACTGTTTTTT
cdr3_aa: CASRRRGYEKLFF
d_call: NA
clone_size: NA
j_call: TRBJ1-4
v_call: TRBV28

cdr3_nt: TGTGCCACCAGTCAGACAGGGGGCGGACATACGCAGTATTTT
cdr3_aa: CATSQTGGGHTQYF
d_call: TRBD1
clone_size: NA
j_call: TRBJ2-3
v_call: TRBV24-1

cdr3_nt: TGTGCCAGCAGTCCCCCCCGGGACATCATAGACACAGATACGCAGTATTTT
cdr3_aa: CASSPPRDIIDTDTQYF
d_call: NA
clone_size: NA
j_call: TRBJ2-3
v_call: TRBV7-6

cdr3_nt: TGTGCCAGTCCAGACAGGGGGATGAGCAATGAGCAGTTCTTC
cdr3_aa: CASPDRGMSNEQFF
d_call: TRBD1
clone_size: NA
j_call: TRBJ2-1
v_call: TRBV6-5

cdr3_nt: TGTGCCAGCAGCCTGATACAGGGGGCTCGAGGTGGTGAAAAACTGTTTTTT
cdr3_aa: CASSLIQGARGGEKLFF
d_call: TRBD1
clone_size: NA
j_call: TRBJ1-4
v_call: TRBV5-6

cdr3_nt: TGTGCCAGCAGTCCGCGACGGACAGGGGCGCTTTCGCCCCAGCATTTT
cdr3_aa: CASSPRRTGALSPQHF
d_call: TRBD1
clone_size: NA
j_call: TRBJ1-5
v_call: TRBV27

cdr3_nt: TGTGCCAGCAGCCAAGCAGACAGGGGGGTTTCTGGCTACACCTTC
cdr3_aa: CASSQADRGVSGYTF
d_call: TRBD1
clone_size: NA
j_call: TRBJ1-2
v_call: TRBV3-1/TRBV3-2

cdr3_nt: TGTGCCAGCAGCCCCCCCACAGGGGTTCATTCACCCCTCCACTTT
cdr3_aa: CASSPPTGVHSPLHF
d_call: TRBD1
clone_size: NA
j_call: TRBJ1-6
v_call: TRBV28

cdr3_nt: TGCGCCAGCGGACAGGGGCGCACTGAAGCTTTCTTT
cdr3_aa: CASGQGRTEAFF
d_call: TRBD1
clone_size: few
j_call: TRBJ1-1
v_call: TRBV4-1

cdr3_nt: TGTGCCAGCTGGGACTATGGTTACAATGAGCAGTTCTTC
cdr3_aa: CASWDYGYNEQFF
d_call: TRBD2
clone_size: NA
j_call: TRBJ2-1
v_call: TRBV2

cdr3_nt: TGCGCCAGCAGCCAAGGTCCAGCGGGAGTGTACAATGAGCAGTTCTTC
cdr3_aa: CASSQGPAGVYNEQFF
d_call: TRBD2
clone_size: NA
j_call: TRBJ2-1
v_call: TRBV4-1

cdr3_nt: TGTGCCAGCTCCGAACTCCTCGGGTCACCCCTCCACTTT
cdr3_aa: CASSELLGSPLHF
d_call: NA
clone_size: NA
j_call: TRBJ1-6
v_call: TRBV18